The 21 T cell receptor beta chains listed next were all sequenced from one sample in a study of siplizumab effects on memory and regulatory T cells. Method: immunoSEQ multiplex PCR; TCRdb's copy keeps in-frame clones and lacks some. Among about 87,000 clones listed, around 90% were seen once. Sequenced material: Tregs sorted from blood. The receptor set was obtained from a human donor in good health.

The V call is TRBV5-1, the J call TRBJ2-3; D may be TRBD1 (6 bases). Germline values: CDR1 SGHRS, CDR2 YFSETQ. The CDR3 sequence is 17 residues long. V lost 0 bases and J 2 bases, leaving 16 bases between the germline ends. The CDR3 protein is CASSLVRPGAHTDTQYF. The CDR3 bases are TGCGCCAGCAGCTTGGTAAGACCAGGGGCGCACACAGATACGCAGTATTTT.

The CDR3 spells CASSYLQGGHQPQHF. CDR3 nucleotides: TGTGCCAGCAGTTATCTACAGGGAGGGCATCAGCCCCAGCATTTT. The J gene is TRBJ1-5, the V gene TRBV6-6, with D possibly being TRBD1 (6 bases). CDR3 length: 15 residues. V shed 3 bases and J shed 5 bases, with 14 bases lying between them. Germline V gene sequence: CDR1 MNHNY, CDR2 SVGAGI (reference sequence).

The chain couples TRBV5-6 to TRBJ1-5, with D unresolved. The germline V gene encodes CDR1 SGHDT and CDR2 YYEEEE. V was shortened by 0 bases and J by 0 bases, with 16 bases between the two germline ends. There are 18 residues in the CDR3. The CDR3 sequence is CASSLGPLTDYSNQPQHF. The DNA for the CDR3 is TGTGCCAGCAGCTTGGGGCCCCTGACTGACTATAGCAATCAGCCCCAGCATTTT.

This chain links TRBV7-9 with TRBJ2-4; 12 bases are a match to TRBD1. After removal of 1 base from V and 7 bases from J, the junction contained 5 bases not matched to a gene. This CDR3 has 16 residues. CDR1 SEHNR and CDR2 FQNEAQ come from the germline V gene (reference sequence). The CDR3 spells CASSLGTGTGGNIQYF. CDR3 nucleotides: TGTGCCAGCAGCTTAGGGACCGGGACAGGGGGCAACATTCAGTACTTC.

Of note for this clone: The junction does not match germline at one end; this may be a read error. This chain joins TRBV5-1 and TRBJ2-7; D gene uncertain. Germline CDR1 reads SGHRS; CDR2 reads YFSETQ. The CDR3 runs to 14 residues. In DNA, the CDR3 is TGTGCCAGCAGCTTGCGAAGGGTTAGCTACGAGCAGTACTTC. It codes for CASSLRRVSYEQYF. The entire variable domain, with the rest obtained from reference TRBV5-1 and TRBJ2-7, is as follows: KAGVTQTPRYLIKTRGQQVTLSCSPISGHRSVSWYQQTPGQGLQFLFEYFSETQRNKGNFPGRFSGRQFSNSRSEMNVSTLELGDSALYLCASSLRRVSYEQYFGPGTRLTVT.

This chain joins TRBV5-5 and TRBJ1-6; D not resolved. V shed 0 bases and J shed 7 bases, with 11 bases lying between them. The germline gives CDR1 SGHKS, CDR2 YYEKEE (reference sequence). The CDR3 loop spans 15 amino acids. CDR3 coding DNA: TGTGCCAGCAGCTTGGCGACGATGTCAAATTCACCCCTCCACTTT. It is translated as CASSLATMSNSPLHF.

The chain uses TRBV27 and TRBJ2-6, with a possible D match to TRBD2 (6 bases). Germline CDR1 is MNHEY and CDR2 is SMNVEV (reference sequence). The V end was cut by 0 bases, the J end by 0 bases, with 18 bases between. This CDR3 region has 20 residues. The CDR3 spells CASSLSIRWGGVSGANVLTF. The CDR3 DNA sequence: TGTGCCAGCAGTTTATCGATAAGGTGGGGAGGAGTCTCTGGGGCCAACGTCCTGACTTTC.

This clone was observed once. The V call is TRBV28, the J call TRBJ2-3; TRBD2 agrees at 7 bases. The CDR3 covers 15 residues. J lost 4 bases, V lost 3 bases, and 7 bases had no gene match. Germline CDR1 is MDHEN and CDR2 is SYDVKM. The CDR3 loop reads CASSFRGGRADTQYF. The CDR3 DNA follows: TGTGCCAGCAGTTTTCGCGGGGGAAGGGCAGATACGCAGTATTTT.

The chain joins TRBV14 to TRBJ2-7, with D possibly being TRBD1 or TRBD2 (6 bases each). The CDR3 spans 15 residues. Trimming took 1 base from V and 8 from J, leaving 18 bases between them. The germline CDR1 and CDR2 sequences are SGHDN and FVKESK. CDR3 sequence (DNA): TGTGCCAGCAGCCAAGGACGGGGGACAACTTCGAAGCAGTACTTC. Residues: CASSQGRGTTSKQYF.

The chain joins TRBV10-1 to TRBJ2-7; TRBD1 agrees at 10 bases. Germline CDR1 WNHNN, CDR2 SYGVQD (reference sequence). The CDR3 contains 16 residues. The junction had 14 bases not matched to a gene; V was cut back by 6 bases and J by 6 bases. For the CDR3, the DNA is TGCGCCAGCAGCTTTCTCACCGGGACAGGGGTCGTCGAGCAGTACTTC. It yields the protein CASSFLTGTGVVEQYF.

CDR3 region: CATSLRGTGNYGYTF. The CDR3 DNA is TGTGCCACCAGCTTGAGGGGAACAGGGAACTATGGCTACACCTTC. The chain joins TRBV15 to TRBJ1-2; possible D gene TRBD1, 6 bases. The V and J ends lost 5 bases and 2 bases respectively, with 15 bases between them. The CDR3 is made up of 15 amino acids. In germline, CDR1 is LNHNV, CDR2 YYDKDF (reference sequence).

The chain recombines TRBV28 with TRBJ1-4; 7 bases are shared with TRBD1. The CDR3 length is 16 residues. From germline, CDR1 is MDHEN and CDR2 SYDVKM. The V gene end was trimmed by 4 bases and the J gene end by 9 bases; junction bases not matched to a gene: 14. The CDR3 nucleotides are TGTGCCAGCAGTTCGCCGAGACAGGGCCCGCGACAAAAACTGTTTTTT. It encodes CASSSPRQGPRQKLFF.

The chain employs TRBV5-1 and TRBJ2-7, with D tentatively TRBD1 (5 bases). Germline CDR1 SGHRS, CDR2 YFSETQ. V dropped 4 bases and J dropped 3 bases, with 11 bases sitting between them. The CDR3 runs 13 residues. The CDR3 protein is CASSNTGFYEQYF. In DNA form, the CDR3 reads TGCGCCAGCAGCAACACAGGATTCTACGAGCAGTACTTC. The full variable domain, with the rest looked up from reference TRBV5-1 and TRBJ2-7, is KAGVTQTPRYLIKTRGQQVTLSCSPISGHRSVSWYQQTPGQGLQFLFEYFSETQRNKGNFPGRFSGRQFSNSRSEMNVSTLELGDSALYLCASSNTGFYEQYFGPGTRLTVT.

The chain carries TRBV6-1 and TRBJ1-6; 7 bases agree with TRBD1. CDR1 and CDR2 from the germline V gene are MNHNS and SASEGT. V gave up 4 bases and J gave up 3 bases; unmatched junction bases: 9. This CDR3 contains 17 residues. In nucleotides, the CDR3 is TGTGCCAGCAGTGTTATTAGACAGGGTGTCTATAATTCACCCCTCCACTTT. This gives the protein CASSVIRQGVYNSPLHF.

The chain uses TRBV14 and TRBJ1-4, with D unclear. The CDR3 covers 14 residues. Looked up from germline, CDR1 is SGHDN and CDR2 is FVKESK. V shed 1 base and J shed 5 bases, with 8 bases lying between them. CDR3 sequence reads: CASSQVHRNEKLFF. The CDR3 nucleotides are TGTGCCAGCAGCCAAGTACACAGAAATGAAAAACTGTTTTTT.

This clone is a singleton in its sample. Here the CDR3 reads CASSSGGDTQYF. CDR3 DNA: TGTGCCAGCAGTTCGGGCGGGGATACGCAGTATTTT. The genes are TRBV28 and TRBJ2-3, with D perhaps matching TRBD2 (5 bases). V gave up 4 bases and J gave up 6 bases, with 8 bases separating them. CDR3 length equals 12 residues. Germline V gene data show CDR1 as MDHEN and CDR2 as SYDVKM.

This clone was detected only once. The chain links TRBV19 to TRBJ1-1; D possibly corresponds to TRBD1 (5 bases). The V and J ends lost 6 bases and 2 bases respectively, with 13 bases between them. The V gene's germline CDR1 is LNHDA and CDR2 SQIVND (reference sequence). This CDR3 is built from 14 residues. CDR3 protein: CASRTGGVNTEAFF. The CDR3 DNA reads as TGTGCCAGTAGGACCGGGGGAGTCAACACTGAAGCTTTCTTT.

The genes are TRBV5-4 and TRBJ2-1; 12 nucleotides match TRBD2. CDR1 SGHNT and CDR2 YYREEE come from the germline V gene (reference sequence). With V trimmed by 4 bases and J by 10 bases, 15 bases remained unmatched. The CDR3 is 17 amino acids. The CDR3 reads CASSPPGGLAGGREQFF. CDR3 in DNA: TGTGCCAGCAGCCCTCCCGGGGGGCTAGCGGGGGGGCGGGAGCAGTTCTTC.

The chain couples TRBV7-2 to TRBJ2-1; maybe TRBD2 (6 bases). The CDR3 consists of 14 residues. The V end lost 1 base, the J end lost 6 bases, and 10 bases lay between the germline ends. The germline V gene encodes CDR1 SGHTA and CDR2 FQGNSA. CDR3 bases: TGTGCCAGCAGCTTAGGGGGAGGCCTCAATGAGCAGTTCTTC. This encodes CASSLGGGLNEQFF.

The rearrangement links TRBV7-2 to TRBJ2-3, with no clear D. Germline assignment: CDR1 SGHTA and CDR2 FQGNSA. The CDR3 is 13 residues long. Trimming stripped 1 base from V and 2 bases from J, with 4 bases between. For the CDR3, the DNA is TGTGCCAGCAGCTTAGACCTCACAGATACGCAGTATTTT. Its protein product is CASSLDLTDTQYF.

This chain joins TRBV7-2 and TRBJ2-5; TRBD2 matches at 7 bases. This CDR3 spans 15 amino acids. CDR1 SGHTA and CDR2 FQGNSA come from the germline V gene. V dropped 1 base and J dropped 4; count of bases not matched to a gene: 6. The CDR3 DNA reads as TGTGCCAGCAGCTTAGATATAGGACTAGTAGAGACCCAGTACTTC. This codes for CASSLDIGLVETQYF.